The 24 T cell receptor beta chains given below trace back to one sample, sequenced in a study of blood T cell repertoires in COVID-19. Here immunoSEQ multiplex PCR was the method, and the copy in TCRdb shows in-frame clones only, minus some. The repertoire holds about 400,000 clones, with about 87% as singletons. The sample was PBMCs or T cells enriched from blood (not recorded which). The receptors come from a woman aged 45-65 years who had recovered from COVID-19.

The genes are TRBV6-5 and TRBJ1-5, with 9 bases lining up with TRBD1. CDR1 MNHEY and CDR2 SVGAGI come from the germline V gene. The junction had 8 bases not matched to a gene; V was cut back by 5 bases and J by 6 bases. CDR3 size: 15 residues. The CDR3 nucleotides are TGTGCCAGCAGTCCAGGGACAGGGTGGGTTCAGCCCCAGCATTTT. Amino acid sequence: CASSPGTGWVQPQHF.

V gene TRBV15 combines with J gene TRBJ1-2; D remains ambiguous. V shed 0 bases and J shed 0 bases, with 11 bases lying between them. The length of the CDR3 is 16 residues. Germline CDR1 and CDR2: LNHNV and YYDKDF (reference sequence). This chain's CDR3 is CATSRDLASTNYGYTF. CDR3 nucleotide sequence: TGTGCCACCAGCAGAGATCTGGCTAGTACTAACTATGGCTACACCTTC.

This chain uses TRBV15 with TRBJ1-5, with a weak D call TRBD1 (6 bases). With 3 bases removed from V and 0 bases from J, the gap between germline ends came to 12 bases. CDR3 length: 16 residues. Germline loops: CDR1 LNHNV, CDR2 YYDKDF (reference sequence). CDR3 residues: CATSSGKGHSNQPQHF. CDR3 coding DNA: TGTGCCACCAGCAGCGGTAAGGGACATAGCAATCAGCCCCAGCATTTT.

The chain combines TRBV7-2 with TRBJ2-3; the match to TRBD1 covers 9 bases. V lost 2 bases, J lost 4 bases, and 10 bases stayed unmatched. This CDR3 region has 17 residues. Germline V gene lookup returns CDR1 SGHTA and CDR2 FQGNSA. CDR3 bases: TGTGCCAGCAGCTTATTCTATACGGGACAGGGACCAGATACGCAGTATTTT. This sequence encodes CASSLFYTGQGPDTQYF.

A single count supports this clone. The V call is TRBV5-1, the J call TRBJ2-1; 11 bases match TRBD2. J was trimmed by 7 bases and V by 4 bases; bases with no gene match: 7. Germline CDR1 is SGHRS and CDR2 is YFSETQ. The CDR3 contains 15 residues. DNA of the CDR3: TGCGCCAGCAGCGCGTCGACTAGCGGGGTTAATGAGCAGTTCTTC. It is translated as CASSASTSGVNEQFF.

V gene TRBV28 combines with J gene TRBJ2-3; no firm D call. CDR3 length equals 13 residues. In germline, CDR1 is MDHEN, CDR2 SYDVKM. Trimming stripped 4 bases from V and 5 bases from J, with 10 bases between. The CDR3 DNA is TGTGCCAGCAGTTCCTCGTATAGAGATACGCAGTATTTT. Translation gives CASSSSYRDTQYF.

The chain recombines TRBV7-9 with TRBJ1-2; 12 positions agree with TRBD1. V gave up 3 bases and J gave up 9 bases; unmatched junction bases: 5. The CDR3 spans 14 residues. Per the germline V gene, CDR1 is SEHNR and CDR2 is FQNEAQ (reference sequence). In DNA form, the CDR3 reads TGTGCCAGCAGCTTGGAGGGACAGGGGGCAAGCTACACCTTC. This sequence encodes CASSLEGQGASYTF.

V gene TRBV2 combines with J gene TRBJ1-5; 10 nucleotides match TRBD1. The ends lost 6 bases at V and 4 bases at J; junction bases unmatched: 9. CDR1 and CDR2 from the germline V gene are SNHLY and FYNNEI. The CDR3 has 16 residues. This CDR3 is CASRTPGQGPNQPQHF. CDR3 coding DNA: TGTGCCAGCAGAACACCGGGACAGGGGCCGAATCAGCCCCAGCATTTT.

The chain is built from TRBV21-1 and TRBJ1-5; the D call in the table, TRBD1, was not verified against the DNA. TRBV21-1 is flagged as a pseudogene. This CDR3 is 16 amino acids long. The CDR3 DNA is TGTGCCAGCAGCAAAGAACCCAGGTATATCAATCAGCCCCAGCATTTT. Amino acid sequence: CASSKEPRYINQPQHF.

The chain joins TRBV27 to TRBJ1-6; the D is unclear. This CDR3 has 14 amino acids. The ends were cut back, 3 bases at V and 1 base at J, with 4 bases in the middle. Germline V gives CDR1 MNHEY, CDR2 SMNVEV (reference sequence). CDR3 region: CASSFESYNSPLHF. CDR3 bases: TGTGCCAGCAGTTTTGAGTCCTATAATTCACCCCTCCACTTT.

The V call is TRBV5-4, the J call TRBJ1-2, with a weak D call TRBD1 (5 bases). Germline CDR1 SGHNT, CDR2 YYREEE (reference sequence). The CDR3 has 14 amino acids. Between the trimmed V and J ends, which lost 4 bases and 6 bases, there was a span of 16 bases. The CDR3 loop is CASSPVGGTNGYTF. CDR3 sequence (DNA): TGTGCCAGCAGCCCGGTGGGGGGTACAAATGGCTACACCTTC.

V usage is TRBV9 and J usage is TRBJ1-4, with 7 positions matching TRBD1. After removal of 4 bases from V and 4 bases from J, the junction contained 10 bases not matched to a gene. This CDR3 region has 16 residues. Germline loops: CDR1 SGDLS, CDR2 YYNGEE. Here the CDR3 reads CASSSSGGQLNEKLFF. CDR3 DNA: TGTGCCAGCAGCTCCTCCGGGGGACAGCTTAATGAAAAACTGTTTTTT.

DNA for the CDR3: TGTGCCAGCCAGGGACTACGAGGAGGGGAGACCCAGTACTTC. Translating gives CASQGLRGGETQYF. The V and J genes are TRBV7-2 and TRBJ2-5, with 7 bases that match TRBD2. CDR3 length: 14 amino acids. V lost 8 bases and J lost 5; bases outside the gene matches: 11. CDR1 and CDR2 (germline): SGHTA, FQGNSA.

The count of this clone is one. The chain links TRBV5-1 to TRBJ1-1, with 7 bases that match TRBD1. V dropped 0 bases and J dropped 5; count of bases not matched to a gene: 4. The CDR3 runs to 14 residues. CDR1 and CDR2 (germline): SGHRS, YFSETQ. The CDR3, as DNA: TGCGCCAGCAGCTTGGAGGGGGCTGGAACTGAAGCTTTCTTT. Residues: CASSLEGAGTEAFF.

J is TRBJ1-3 and V is TRBV7-6; D possibly corresponds to TRBD1 (5 bases). CDR3 length: 15 residues. The V gene's germline CDR1 is SGHVS and CDR2 FNYEAQ. Trimming pared 5 bases from V and 0 bases from J, leaving 11 bases between. CDR3: CASSNPTVSGNTIYF. In nucleotides, the CDR3 is TGTGCCAGCAGCAATCCGACAGTCTCTGGAAACACCATATATTTT.

The chain uses TRBV7-8 and TRBJ2-2, with 7 bases identical to TRBD1. Germline CDR1 SGHVS, CDR2 FQNEAQ. This CDR3 contains 17 residues. V gave up 2 bases and J gave up 6 bases; unmatched junction bases: 12. The CDR3 DNA is TGTGCCAGCAGCTTACGTAACAGGGGTGTGGGCGCCGGGGAGCTGTTTTTT. Its protein is CASSLRNRGVGAGELFF.

V and J are TRBV28 and TRBJ1-6; no reliable D call. This CDR3 has 12 residues. Trimming took off 2 bases at V and 9 bases at J, with 5 bases between the two ends. Germline CDR1 MDHEN, CDR2 SYDVKM. The CDR3 is CASSLEVSPLHF. The CDR3 DNA sequence: TGTGCCAGCAGTTTAGAGGTTTCACCCCTCCACTTT. Filled out from reference TRBV28 and TRBJ1-6, the complete variable domain reads DVKVTQSSRYLVKRTGEKVFLECVQDMDHENMFWYRQDPGLGLRLIYFSYDVKMKEKGDIPEGYSVSREKKERFSLILESASTNQTSMYLCASSLEVSPLHFGNGTRLTVT.

This rearrangement joins TRBV19 to TRBJ1-2; 7 bases fit TRBD1. CDR3 length: 13 amino acids. Germline V lookup: CDR1 LNHDA, CDR2 SQIVND (reference sequence). J gave up 7 bases and V 5 bases, and 7 bases lay outside the gene matches. CDR3 protein: CASSPLTGVGYTF. The CDR3 DNA reads TGTGCCAGTAGTCCACTTACAGGGGTTGGCTACACCTTC.

This clone was detected only once. The chain couples TRBV3-1 (or the pseudogene TRBV3-2) to TRBJ2-2, with TRBD2 matching over 11 bases. The V gene's germline CDR1 is LGHDT and CDR2 YNNKEL (reference sequence). Unmatched junction bases numbered 5, after V lost 1 base and J lost 4 bases. The CDR3 extends over 17 amino acids. This chain's CDR3 is CASSQVASGGSTGELFF. CDR3 DNA sequence: TGTGCCAGCAGCCAAGTTGCTAGCGGGGGGTCCACCGGGGAGCTGTTTTTT.

This sequence joins TRBV11-2 and TRBJ1-2, with D hard to call. Germline V gene sequence: CDR1 SGHAT, CDR2 FQNNGV. The CDR3 covers 11 residues. V was pared by 3 bases and J by 10 bases, with 9 bases between. CDR3 nucleotide sequence: TGTGCCAGCAGCTTCGCGAGGGACTACACCTTC. Its translation: CASSFARDYTF.

The chain recombines TRBV5-1 with TRBJ1-2, with D perhaps matching TRBD1 (6 bases). Germline V gene sequence: CDR1 SGHRS, CDR2 YFSETQ. The CDR3 runs to 15 residues. V was clipped by 5 bases and J by 6 bases, with 20 bases between them. CDR3 nucleotide sequence: TGCGCCAGCAGTACCCCCGGGACACCCAGGGATGGCTACACCTTC. It specifies CASSTPGTPRDGYTF.

This clone occurred once. V gene TRBV2 combines with J gene TRBJ1-5; D not certain. This CDR3 has 13 amino acids. Germline V gene lookup returns CDR1 SNHLY and CDR2 FYNNEI. V was trimmed by 0 bases and J by 7 bases, leaving 7 bases between them. DNA for the CDR3: TGTGCCAGCAGTGAAGCGCTTCAGCAGCCCCAGCATTTT. This codes for CASSEALQQPQHF.

The gene calls are TRBV5-1 and TRBJ1-3; D might be TRBD1 (6 bases). This CDR3 spans 13 amino acids. CDR1 is SGHRS, CDR2 YFSETQ, per germline. Trimming shortened V by 0 bases and J by 8 bases, and 9 bases separated the two germline ends. This CDR3 reads CASSLEQGDTIYF. The CDR3 DNA is TGCGCCAGCAGCTTGGAACAGGGAGACACCATATATTTT.

The chain has TRBV6-2 or TRBV6-3 and TRBJ2-1; D is perhaps TRBD1 (6 bases). The germline V gene encodes CDR1 MNHEY and CDR2 SVGEGT. The V and J ends lost 5 bases and 2 bases respectively, with 10 bases between them. The CDR3 length is 14 residues. CDR3 nucleotides: TGTGCCAGCAGTAGGGACAACCCCTACAATGAGCAGTTCTTC. Residues: CASSRDNPYNEQFF.